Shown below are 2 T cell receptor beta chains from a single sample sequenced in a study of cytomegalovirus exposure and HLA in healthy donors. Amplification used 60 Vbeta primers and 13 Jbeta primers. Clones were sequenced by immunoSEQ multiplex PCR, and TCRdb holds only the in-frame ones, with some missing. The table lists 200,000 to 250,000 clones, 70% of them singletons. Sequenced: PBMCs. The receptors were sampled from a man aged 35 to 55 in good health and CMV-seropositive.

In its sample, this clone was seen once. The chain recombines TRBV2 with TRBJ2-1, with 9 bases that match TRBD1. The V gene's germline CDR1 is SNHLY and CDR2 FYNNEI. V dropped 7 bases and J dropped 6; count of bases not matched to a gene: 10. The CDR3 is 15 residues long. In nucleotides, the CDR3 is TGTGCCAGCACCCCGGGACAGGGTAGGGGCAATGAGCAGTTCTTC. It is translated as CASTPGQGRGNEQFF.

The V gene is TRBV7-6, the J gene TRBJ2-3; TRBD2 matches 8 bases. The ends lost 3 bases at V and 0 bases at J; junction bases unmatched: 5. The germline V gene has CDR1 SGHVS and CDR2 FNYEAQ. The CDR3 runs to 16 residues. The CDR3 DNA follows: TGTGCCAGCAGCTTGGGGACTAGTCTCAGCACAGATACGCAGTATTTT. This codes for CASSLGTSLSTDTQYF.